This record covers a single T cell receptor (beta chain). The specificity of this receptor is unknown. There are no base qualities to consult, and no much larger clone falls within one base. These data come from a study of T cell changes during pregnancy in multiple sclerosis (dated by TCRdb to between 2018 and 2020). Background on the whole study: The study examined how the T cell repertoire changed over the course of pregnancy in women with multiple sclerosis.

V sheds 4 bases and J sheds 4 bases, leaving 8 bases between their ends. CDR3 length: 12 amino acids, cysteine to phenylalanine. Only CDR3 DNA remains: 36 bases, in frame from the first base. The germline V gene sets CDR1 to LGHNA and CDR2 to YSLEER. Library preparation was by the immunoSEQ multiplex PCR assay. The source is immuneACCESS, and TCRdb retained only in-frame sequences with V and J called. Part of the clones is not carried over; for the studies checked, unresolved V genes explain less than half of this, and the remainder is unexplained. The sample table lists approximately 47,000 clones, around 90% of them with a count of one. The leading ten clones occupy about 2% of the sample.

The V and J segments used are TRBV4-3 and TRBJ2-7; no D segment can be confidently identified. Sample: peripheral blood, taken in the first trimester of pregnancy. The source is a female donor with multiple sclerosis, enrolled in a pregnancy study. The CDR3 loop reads CASSPDLYEQYF. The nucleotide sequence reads TGCGCCAGCAGCCCCGACTTATACGAGCAGTACTTC.